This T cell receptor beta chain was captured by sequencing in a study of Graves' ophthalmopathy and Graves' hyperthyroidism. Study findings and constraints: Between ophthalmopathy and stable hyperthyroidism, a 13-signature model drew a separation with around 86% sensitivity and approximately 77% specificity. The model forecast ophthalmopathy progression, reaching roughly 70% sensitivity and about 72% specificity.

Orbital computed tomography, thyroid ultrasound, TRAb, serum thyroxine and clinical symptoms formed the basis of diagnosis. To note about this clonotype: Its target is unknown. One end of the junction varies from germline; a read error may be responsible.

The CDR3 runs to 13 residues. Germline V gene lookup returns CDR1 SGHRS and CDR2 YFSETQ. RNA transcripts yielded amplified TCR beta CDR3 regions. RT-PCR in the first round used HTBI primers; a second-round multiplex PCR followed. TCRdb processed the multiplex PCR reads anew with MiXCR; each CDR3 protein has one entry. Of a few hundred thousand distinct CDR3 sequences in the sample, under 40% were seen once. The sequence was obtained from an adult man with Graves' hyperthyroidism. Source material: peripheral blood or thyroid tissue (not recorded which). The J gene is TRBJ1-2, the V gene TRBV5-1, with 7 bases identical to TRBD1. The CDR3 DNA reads TGCGCCAACAGCTTGACAGGGAACTATGGCTACACCTTC. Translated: CANSLTGNYGYTF. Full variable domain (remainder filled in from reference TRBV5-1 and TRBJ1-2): KAGVTQTPRYLIKTRGQQVTLSCSPISGHRSVSWYQQTPGQGLQFLFEYFSETQRNKGNFPGRFSGRQFSNSRSEMNVSTLELGDSALYLCANSLTGNYGYTFGSGTRLTVV.